One TCR beta chain is described in this entry. Its cognate antigen has yet to be identified. The input lacks base qualities; no much larger clone sits a single base away. Each collaborating institution followed its own protocols to collect whole blood in K2EDTA tubes. For TCRbeta analysis, collaborator samples were shipped as frozen whole blood, as isolated PBMCs, or as DNA extracted from either sample type. The CDR3 has 15 amino acids, counting the end cysteine and phenylalanine. Only the CDR3 DNA stays, 45 bases, in frame from base 1. The germline V gene (reference sequence) yields DFQATT for CDR1 and SNEGSKA for CDR2. V and J lose 3 bases and 0 bases, and a span of 13 bases separates them. The data derive from a study of blood T cell repertoires in COVID-19 (dated by TCRdb to 2019 to 2021). Some background on the complete study: Samples covering the acute and convalescent phases of COVID-19 were provided by collaborators in the United States, Italy and Spain. Deeply sampled blood TCRbeta repertoires from subjects exposed to, actively infected with, or recovered from COVID-19 were included in the dataset. The prospective study material was composed of cDNA or gDNA derived from T cells, B-cell-depleted T cells, or PBMCs. The samples were drawn from two sources: the first 160 participants of the ongoing ImmuneRACE study, and 1,200 or so subjects contributed by 6 global collaborators. HLA class I and class II types, where available, came from metadata supplied by the sample provider rather than from assay-based typing. The repertoires were released in a freely available public database meant as a resource for research on the immune response to SARS-CoV-2. Nearly every sample came with metadata listing a de-identified subject ID, COVID-19 status, age in years and sex. The full study reports these points: Clinical and demographic metadata were provided uncurated, with the amount varying by source and participant.

TCRbeta CDR3 regions were amplified from genomic DNA using the immunoSEQ Assay, a bias-controlled multiplex PCR. As for how the authors treated the data: The number of nucleated cells in each sample was estimated by amplification of reference gene primers within the assay. To quantify the absolute abundance of each unique TCRbeta CDR3 rearrangement, sequence reads were collapsed and filtered. Productive Simpson clonality was computed per sample as the square root of Simpson's diversity index over productive rearrangements. The table comes from immuneACCESS by way of TCRdb, which keeps in-frame sequences with V and J called. Part of the clones is missing from these tables; in studies checked, under half for an unresolved V gene and the rest for unknown reasons. The D gene and trimming were derived from the DNA, and the V and J assignments and clone size from that table. Here the sample has just under 80,000 clones; about four fifths occur a single time. Of the sample, about 11% falls within the top ten clones.

The rearrangement combines TRBV20-1 with TRBJ2-3; the D gene assignment is ambiguous. The sample consisted of peripheral blood. The TCR comes from a human donor in a cohort sampled during active COVID-19. At the DNA level, the sequence is TGCAGTGCTAGTCCCACGGGTCAGAGCACAGATACGCAGTATTTT. This gives the protein CSASPTGQSTDTQYF.